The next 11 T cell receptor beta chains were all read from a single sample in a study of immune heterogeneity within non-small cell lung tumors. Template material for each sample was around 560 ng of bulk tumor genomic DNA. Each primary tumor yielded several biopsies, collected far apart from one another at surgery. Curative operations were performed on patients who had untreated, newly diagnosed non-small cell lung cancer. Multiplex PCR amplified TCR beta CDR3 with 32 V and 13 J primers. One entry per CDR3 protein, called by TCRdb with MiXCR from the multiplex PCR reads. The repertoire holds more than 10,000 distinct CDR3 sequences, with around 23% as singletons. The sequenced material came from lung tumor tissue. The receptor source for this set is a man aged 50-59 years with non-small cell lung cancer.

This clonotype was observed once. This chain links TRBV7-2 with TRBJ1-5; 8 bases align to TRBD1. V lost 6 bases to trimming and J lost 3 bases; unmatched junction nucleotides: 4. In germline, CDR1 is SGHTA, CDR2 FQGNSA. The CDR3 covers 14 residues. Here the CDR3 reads CASRSTGDNQPQHF. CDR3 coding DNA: TGTGCCAGCAGATCGACAGGGGACAATCAGCCCCAGCATTTT.

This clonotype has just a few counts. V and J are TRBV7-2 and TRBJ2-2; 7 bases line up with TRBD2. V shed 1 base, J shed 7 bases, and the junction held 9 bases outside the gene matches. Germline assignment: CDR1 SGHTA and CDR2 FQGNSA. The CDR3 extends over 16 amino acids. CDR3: CASSLVAGAFVGELFF. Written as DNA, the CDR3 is TGTGCCAGCAGCTTAGTGGCGGGAGCGTTCGTCGGGGAGCTGTTTTTT. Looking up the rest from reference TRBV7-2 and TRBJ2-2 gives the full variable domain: GAGVSQSPSNKVTEKGKDVELRCDPISGHTALYWYRQSLGQGLEFLIYFQGNSAPDKSGLPSDRFSAERTGGSVSTLTIQRTQQEDSAVYLCASSLVAGAFVGELFFGEGSRLTVL.

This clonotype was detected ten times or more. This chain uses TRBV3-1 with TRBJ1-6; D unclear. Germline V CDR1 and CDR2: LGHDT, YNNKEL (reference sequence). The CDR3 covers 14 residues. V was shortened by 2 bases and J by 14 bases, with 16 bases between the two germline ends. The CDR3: CASSQPSKGPSLHF. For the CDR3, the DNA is TGTGCCAGCAGCCAACCTTCGAAAGGTCCGTCCCTCCACTTT.

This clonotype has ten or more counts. CDR3 nucleotide sequence: TGTGCCAGCAGCTTAGAGAACAGTAACTATGGCTACACCTTC. This translates into CASSLENSNYGYTF. The J gene is TRBJ1-2, the V gene TRBV5-6; no reliable D call. This CDR3 contains 14 residues. The germline CDR1 and CDR2 sequences are SGHDT and YYEEEE. The V end lost 2 bases, the J end lost 1 base, and 9 bases lay between the germline ends.

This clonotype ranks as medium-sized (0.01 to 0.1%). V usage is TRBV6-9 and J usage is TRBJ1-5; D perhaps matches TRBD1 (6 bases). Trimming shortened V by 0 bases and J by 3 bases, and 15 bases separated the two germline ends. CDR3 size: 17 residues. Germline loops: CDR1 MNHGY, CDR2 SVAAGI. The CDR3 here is CASSYSLRGGFNQPQHF. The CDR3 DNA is TGTGCCAGCAGTTATTCCCTCAGGGGCGGATTCAATCAGCCCCAGCATTTT.

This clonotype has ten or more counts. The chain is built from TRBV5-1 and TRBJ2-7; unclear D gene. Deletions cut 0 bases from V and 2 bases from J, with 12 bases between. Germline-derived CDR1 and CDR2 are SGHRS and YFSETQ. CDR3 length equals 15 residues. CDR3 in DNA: TGCGCCAGCAGCTTGGCCTATCGTCAGCCCTACGAGCAGTACTTC. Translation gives CASSLAYRQPYEQYF.

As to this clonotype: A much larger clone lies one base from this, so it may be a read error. The CDR3 DNA sequence: TGTCCCAGCAGCTTAATGGATGAGCAGTTCTTC. As protein: CPSSLMDEQFF. V gene TRBV7-6 combines with J gene TRBJ2-1; D is undetermined. CDR1 and CDR2 (germline): SGHVS, FNYEAQ. This CDR3 comprises 11 residues.

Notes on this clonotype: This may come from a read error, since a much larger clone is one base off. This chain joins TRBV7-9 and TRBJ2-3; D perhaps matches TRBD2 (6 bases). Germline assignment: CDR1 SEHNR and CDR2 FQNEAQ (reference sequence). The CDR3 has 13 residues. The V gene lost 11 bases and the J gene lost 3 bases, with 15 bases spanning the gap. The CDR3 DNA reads TGTGCCGGCCAAAGCGGGCGGACAGATACGCAGTATTTT. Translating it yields CAGQSGRTDTQYF.

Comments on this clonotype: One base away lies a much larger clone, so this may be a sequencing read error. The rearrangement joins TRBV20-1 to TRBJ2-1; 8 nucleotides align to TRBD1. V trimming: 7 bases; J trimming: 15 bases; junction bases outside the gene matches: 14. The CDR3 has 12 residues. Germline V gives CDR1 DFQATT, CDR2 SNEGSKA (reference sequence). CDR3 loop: CSVTAGGFDLFF. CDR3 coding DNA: TGCAGTGTGACCGCAGGGGGCTTCGATCTGTTCTTC.

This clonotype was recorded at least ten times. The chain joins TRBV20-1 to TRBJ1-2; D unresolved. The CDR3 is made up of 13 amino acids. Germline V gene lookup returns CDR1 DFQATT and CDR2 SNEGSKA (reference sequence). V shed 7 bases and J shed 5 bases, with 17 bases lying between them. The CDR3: CSVSTVSFYGYTF. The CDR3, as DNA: TGCAGTGTCTCGACCGTTTCTTTTTATGGCTACACCTTC.

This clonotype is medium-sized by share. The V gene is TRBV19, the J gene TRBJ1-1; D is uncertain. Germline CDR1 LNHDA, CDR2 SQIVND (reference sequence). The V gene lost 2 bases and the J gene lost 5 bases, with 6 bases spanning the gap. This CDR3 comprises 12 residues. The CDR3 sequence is CASSILGTEAFF. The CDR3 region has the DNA TGTGCCAGTAGTATACTGGGGACTGAAGCTTTCTTT.